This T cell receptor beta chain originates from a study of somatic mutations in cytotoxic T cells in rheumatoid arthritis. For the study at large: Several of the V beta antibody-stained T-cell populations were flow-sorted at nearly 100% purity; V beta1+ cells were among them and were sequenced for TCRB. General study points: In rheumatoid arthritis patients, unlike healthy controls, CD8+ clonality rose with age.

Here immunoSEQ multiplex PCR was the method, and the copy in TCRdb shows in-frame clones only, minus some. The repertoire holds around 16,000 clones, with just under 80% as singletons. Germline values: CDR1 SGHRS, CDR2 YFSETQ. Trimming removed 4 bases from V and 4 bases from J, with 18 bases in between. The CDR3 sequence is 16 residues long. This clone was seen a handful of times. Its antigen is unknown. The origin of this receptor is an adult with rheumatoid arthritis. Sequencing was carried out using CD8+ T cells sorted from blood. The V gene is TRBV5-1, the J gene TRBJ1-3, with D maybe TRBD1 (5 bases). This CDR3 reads CASSVGLRGEGNTIYF. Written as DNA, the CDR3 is TGCGCCAGCAGCGTCGGGTTGAGAGGGGAAGGAAACACCATATATTTT.